One sample yielded the 17 T cell receptor beta chains listed below, sequenced in a study of early T cells in non-severe SARS-CoV-2 infection. TCRdb fed the 5' RACE reads into MiXCR, producing one record per CDR3 protein. The profile shows about 98,000 distinct CDR3 sequences, under 15% of them singletons. Material for sequencing was whole blood. These receptors all stem from an adult who was a healthcare worker with PCR-confirmed SARS-CoV-2 infection or an uninfected control (not recorded which).

This clonotype was counted a few times. The chain uses TRBV19 and TRBJ1-5; 9 bases are a match to TRBD1. The CDR3 extends over 15 amino acids. Germline loops: CDR1 LNHDA, CDR2 SQIVND (reference sequence). Trimming took 1 base from V and 10 from J; bases not matched to a gene: 8. In DNA, the CDR3 is TGTGCCAGTAGTATAGCCCCCGGACAGGGGAGACCCCAGCATTTT. As protein: CASSIAPGQGRPQHF.

Remarks on this clonotype: A read error may produce the germline difference seen at one junction end. V gene TRBV11-2 combines with J gene TRBJ2-3, with D possibly TRBD1 on 5 matching bases. Germline loops: CDR1 SGHAT, CDR2 FQNNGV. This CDR3 region has 13 residues. As DNA, the CDR3 is TGTGCCAGCAGCTTAGACATGGGGCGCACGCTGTATTTT. This codes for CASSLDMGRTLYF.

In its sample, this clonotype was seen a few times. This chain links TRBV28 with TRBJ2-6; 13 bases map to TRBD2. V trimming: 6 bases; J trimming: 3 bases; junction bases outside the gene matches: 8. The germline V gene has CDR1 MDHEN and CDR2 SYDVKM. The CDR3 is 18 amino acids. CDR3 coding DNA: TGTGCCAGCAGCGAGACTAGCGGGAGGTCGTTTGGGGCCAACGTCCTGACTTTC. It is translated as CASSETSGRSFGANVLTF.

This clonotype was detected many times. This rearrangement joins TRBV12-3 or TRBV12-4 to TRBJ1-5; D remains ambiguous. Trimming shortened V by 4 bases and J by 3 bases, and 10 bases separated the two germline ends. This CDR3 region has 14 residues. The CDR3 nucleotides are TGTGCCAGCAGTTCGCGACTTCTCAATCAGCCCCAGCATTTT. Translation gives CASSSRLLNQPQHF.

This clonotype was found a few times. V gene TRBV25-1 combines with J gene TRBJ1-1; possibly TRBD1 for D (5 bases). CDR1 and CDR2 from the germline V gene are MGHDK and SYGVNS. This CDR3 has 15 residues. The ends were cut back, 3 bases at V and 4 bases at J, with 15 bases in the middle. The CDR3 loop reads CASSDNRRSSTEAFF. The CDR3 nucleotides read TGTGCCAGCAGTGATAACAGGCGCTCTTCCACTGAAGCTTTCTTT.

This clonotype was picked up a small number of times. J is TRBJ2-5 and V is TRBV5-4, with a weak D call TRBD1 (5 bases). CDR3 length equals 14 residues. Germline assignment: CDR1 SGHNT and CDR2 YYREEE (reference sequence). Trimming removed 0 bases at V and 4 bases at J, with 10 bases between. CDR3 loop: CASSLAVQGETQYF. As DNA, the CDR3 is TGTGCCAGCAGCTTGGCGGTCCAGGGAGAGACCCAGTACTTC.

About this clonotype itself: A much larger clone is a single base away; this may be a read error. Because it lacks the conserved phenylalanine or tryptophan at the end, this CDR3 is likely a read error. The chain has TRBV18 and TRBJ2-1, with TRBD1 matching over 10 bases. The CDR3 is 17 residues long. The V and J ends lost 3 bases and 2 bases, in that order; junction bases with no gene match: 7. Looked up from germline, CDR1 is KGHSH and CDR2 is LQKENI. The CDR3 coding sequence is TGTGCCAGCTCACCTTCGGGACAGGGGATCACCTACAATGAGCAGTTCTGC. This sequence encodes CASSPSGQGITYNEQFC.

The rearrangement uses TRBV3-1 and TRBJ2-3, with unresolved D. The germline V and J ends were trimmed by 4 bases and 4 bases, with 9 bases remaining between them. CDR1 and CDR2 (germline): LGHDT, YNNKEL (reference sequence). CDR3 length equals 13 residues. The CDR3 coding sequence is TGTGCCAGCAGCCCCGGCCCCCCAGATACGCAGTATTTT. Translated: CASSPGPPDTQYF.

This clonotype was detected ten times or more. V usage is TRBV4-1 and J usage is TRBJ2-1; TRBD2 aligns across 8 bases. The CDR3 consists of 14 residues. Germline CDR1 and CDR2: MGHRA and YSYEKL. After removal of 3 bases from V and 7 bases from J, the junction contained 5 bases not matched to a gene. The CDR3 here is CASSHDSGANEQFF. In DNA form, the CDR3 reads TGCGCCAGCAGCCATGATAGCGGGGCAAATGAGCAGTTCTTC.

This clonotype was seen ten or more times. This sequence joins TRBV7-9 and TRBJ2-2; the D is unclear. The CDR3 has 15 residues. Trimming took off 4 bases at V and 0 bases at J, with 9 bases between the two ends. Per the germline V gene, CDR1 is SEHNR and CDR2 is FQNEAQ (reference sequence). The CDR3 DNA reads TGTGCCAGCAGCTCTGGGCGCGCGAACACCGGGGAGCTGTTTTTT. It is translated as CASSSGRANTGELFF.

The CDR3 protein is CSATSGTSEHYNEQFF. CDR3 sequence (DNA): TGCAGTGCTACCTCCGGGACTAGCGAACACTACAATGAGCAGTTCTTC. V gene TRBV20-1 combines with J gene TRBJ2-1; 10 bases line up with TRBD2. Germline assignment: CDR1 DFQATT and CDR2 SNEGSKA (reference sequence). CDR3 length equals 16 residues. V lost 4 bases, J lost 3 bases, and 9 bases stayed unmatched.

Only a few counts were recorded for this clonotype. This chain's CDR3 is CASSSTGGEQYF. CDR3 coding DNA: TGTGCCAGCAGCTCAACAGGGGGCGAGCAGTACTTC. The rearrangement uses TRBV11-3 and TRBJ2-7; 8 bases are shared with TRBD1. Unmatched junction bases numbered 2, after V lost 4 bases and J lost 6 bases. The CDR3 has 12 residues. Looked up from germline, CDR1 is SGHNT and CDR2 is YENEEA.

The chain is built from TRBV30 and TRBJ1-1; TRBD1 aligns across 9 bases. This CDR3 has 13 amino acids. The germline V gene encodes CDR1 GTSNPN and CDR2 SVGIG (reference sequence). With 4 bases clipped from V and 7 bases from J, the junction kept 7 bases outside the gene matches. CDR3 sequence (DNA): TGTGCCTGGAAAGGGACAGGGCTCAGTGAAGCTTTCTTT. This sequence encodes CAWKGTGLSEAFF.

The rearrangement links TRBV27 to TRBJ2-2, with 7 bases matching TRBD1. The CDR3 is 14 amino acids. Germline CDR1 MNHEY, CDR2 SMNVEV (reference sequence). V was clipped by 3 bases and J by 7 bases; unmatched bases: 5. The CDR3 sequence is CASSLGTAHGELFF. The CDR3 DNA reads TGTGCCAGCAGTTTGGGGACAGCCCACGGGGAGCTGTTTTTT.

This clonotype was observed a handful of times. The V gene is TRBV6-5, the J gene TRBJ2-1; TRBD2 might be the D (5 bases). The V gene lost 4 bases and the J gene lost 4 bases, with 14 bases spanning the gap. Germline V lookup: CDR1 MNHEY, CDR2 SVGAGI. This CDR3 has 15 amino acids. The CDR3 is CASSSASGLYNEQFF. For the CDR3, the DNA is TGTGCCAGCAGTTCAGCCAGCGGACTGTACAATGAGCAGTTCTTC.

Turning to this clonotype: A much bigger clone sits one base away, suggesting this may be a read error. V usage is TRBV28 and J usage is TRBJ2-7; D is undetermined. CDR1 is MDHEN and CDR2 is SYDVKM in the germline V gene. The CDR3 runs to 17 residues. Here the CDR3 reads CTSRRAPIMIARYEQYF. The CDR3 DNA reads TGTACCAGCAGGCGTGCCCCCATAATGATAGCCCGCTACGAGCAGTACTTC.

The chain employs TRBV3-1 and TRBJ2-3; the match to TRBD2 covers 7 bases. The V gene's germline CDR1 is LGHDT and CDR2 YNNKEL (reference sequence). This CDR3 is built from 13 residues. V dropped 7 bases and J dropped 3; count of bases not matched to a gene: 4. The chain's CDR3 is CASKRGGTDTQYF. In nucleotides, the CDR3 is TGTGCCAGCAAGCGGGGAGGGACAGATACGCAGTATTTT.